The 7 T cell receptor beta chains given below trace back to one sample, sequenced in a study of T cells after yellow fever vaccination (dated by TCRdb to the late 2010s). The treatment or condition label, as the study defines it: live attenuated yellow fever vaccine strain. Receptor amplification or capture employed 5' RACE. The sequencer was an Illumina HiSeq 2500. The raw public reads went through TCRdb reprocessing: fastp at Q25, MiXCR clone calling, in-frame beta chains kept. Duplicate CDR3 protein sequences are folded into a single record with the most common DNA and genes. The sample table lists 400,000 to 650,000 distinct CDR3 sequences, 21% of them with a count of one. 16% of the sample is taken by the ten largest. Sequenced here: PBMCs, sampled 21 days after the first yellow fever vaccination. The receptors derive from a man between 18 and 29 years old who received the YFV17D yellow fever vaccine.

This clonotype was counted many times. V and J are TRBV7-2 and TRBJ2-7; D is perhaps TRBD1 (6 bases). Trimming shortened V by 5 bases and J by 1 base, and 12 bases separated the two germline ends. The CDR3 spans 14 residues. Germline CDR1 and CDR2: SGHTA and FQGNSA. CDR3 bases: TGTGCCAGCAGCCCCCGGACAGCATCCTACGAGCAGTACTTC. This sequence encodes CASSPRTASYEQYF.

This clonotype has only a few counts. The chain combines TRBV20-1 with TRBJ2-1; the D gene is possibly TRBD2 (6 bases). Germline loops: CDR1 DFQATT, CDR2 SNEGSKA (reference sequence). Deletions cut 4 bases from V and 3 bases from J, with 10 bases between. This CDR3 has 13 residues. DNA of the CDR3: TGCAGTGCTATTCTAGCGAACTACAATGAGCAGTTCTTC. Translated, it gives CSAILANYNEQFF.

The rearrangement links TRBV20-1 to TRBJ2-1; maybe TRBD2 (7 bases). The CDR3 is made up of 16 amino acids. Germline V CDR1 and CDR2: DFQATT, SNEGSKA (reference sequence). V was clipped by 5 bases and J by 0 bases, with 17 bases between them. CDR3 sequence: CSAGGGLVSSYNEQFF. The CDR3 coding sequence is TGCAGTGCTGGGGGGGGCCTTGTGAGCTCCTACAATGAGCAGTTCTTC.

The chain recombines TRBV3-1 with TRBJ2-5; 9 bases match TRBD2. Germline-derived CDR1 and CDR2 are LGHDT and YNNKEL (reference sequence). There are 15 residues in the CDR3. V was clipped by 4 bases and J by 2 bases; unmatched bases: 5. The DNA of the CDR3 is TGTGCCAGCAGCCTTTTCCTAGCGGGGCAAGAGACCCAGTACTTC. It translates to CASSLFLAGQETQYF.

The V call is TRBV6-1, the J call TRBJ1-1; D not resolved. The V and J ends lost 1 base and 3 bases respectively, with 12 bases between them. The germline V gene has CDR1 MNHNS and CDR2 SASEGT. The CDR3 is made up of 15 amino acids. CDR3 sequence reads: CASSEVGGWYTEAFF. The CDR3 nucleotides read TGTGCCAGCAGTGAAGTTGGAGGTTGGTACACTGAAGCTTTCTTT.

This clonotype was seen more than once but under ten times. The chain combines TRBV5-1 with TRBJ2-5, with 7 bases that match TRBD2. Trimming removed 2 bases from V and 3 bases from J; junction bases left unmatched: 7. The CDR3 spans 15 residues. Germline loops: CDR1 SGHRS, CDR2 YFSETQ. The CDR3 loop reads CASSLIGTTEETQYF. CDR3 DNA sequence: TGCGCCAGCAGCTTAATAGGGACTACTGAAGAGACCCAGTACTTC.

The rearrangement joins TRBV18 to TRBJ2-1, with D tentatively TRBD1 (6 bases). The CDR3 has 15 amino acids. The germline V gene has CDR1 KGHSH and CDR2 LQKENI. V lost 3 bases and J 3 bases, leaving 12 bases between the germline ends. The CDR3 reads CASSPGQTLYNEQFF. In DNA form, the CDR3 reads TGTGCCAGCTCACCGGGACAAACGCTCTACAATGAGCAGTTCTTC.